This paragraph reports one TCR beta chain. There are 14 residues in the CDR3. Per the germline V gene, CDR1 is MDHEN and CDR2 is SYDVKM. With V trimmed by 10 bases and J by 0 bases, 5 bases remained unmatched. The data are from a study of shared clonotypes between healthy human individuals. Sequencing was performed with immunoSEQ multiplex PCR; in TCRdb, only in-frame clones are kept and a portion is missing. The sample includes 450,000 or so clones, 70% to 80% of them seen just once. The sequence came from a woman in her 40s in good health. Some clones in this sample may be carry-over from other donors' samples. Source material: PBMCs. V and J are TRBV28 and TRBJ2-2; 7 bases are a match to TRBD2. The CDR3 reads CATLGRANTGELFF. The CDR3 nucleotides are TGTGCCACCCTAGGGAGGGCGAACACCGGGGAGCTGTTTTTT. Filled out from reference TRBV28 and TRBJ2-2, the complete variable domain reads DVKVTQSSRYLVKRTGEKVFLECVQDMDHENMFWYRQDPGLGLRLIYFSYDVKMKEKGDIPEGYSVSREKKERFSLILESASTNQTSMYLCATLGRANTGELFFGEGSRLTVL.